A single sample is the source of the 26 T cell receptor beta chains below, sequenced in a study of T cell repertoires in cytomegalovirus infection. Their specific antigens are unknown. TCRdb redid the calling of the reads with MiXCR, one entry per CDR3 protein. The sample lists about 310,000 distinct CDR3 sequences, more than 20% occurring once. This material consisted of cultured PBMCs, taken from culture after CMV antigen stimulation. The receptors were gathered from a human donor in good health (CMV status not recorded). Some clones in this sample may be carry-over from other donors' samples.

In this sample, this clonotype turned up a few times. For the CDR3, the DNA is TGTGCCAGCAGTTTTGGGGAAGCTGGCAAAAAACTGTTTTTT. It yields the protein CASSFGEAGKKLFF. The chain links TRBV12-3 or TRBV12-4 to TRBJ1-4; the D is unclear. CDR3 length equals 14 residues. V lost 3 bases and J lost 9, with 14 bases in between.

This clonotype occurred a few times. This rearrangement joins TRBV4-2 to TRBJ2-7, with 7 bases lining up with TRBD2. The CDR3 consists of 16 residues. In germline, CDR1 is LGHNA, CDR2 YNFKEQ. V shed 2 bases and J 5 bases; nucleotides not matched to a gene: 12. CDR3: CASSQLLMGGDDEQYF. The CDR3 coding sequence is TGTGCCAGCAGCCAACTTTTAATGGGGGGGGACGACGAGCAGTACTTC.

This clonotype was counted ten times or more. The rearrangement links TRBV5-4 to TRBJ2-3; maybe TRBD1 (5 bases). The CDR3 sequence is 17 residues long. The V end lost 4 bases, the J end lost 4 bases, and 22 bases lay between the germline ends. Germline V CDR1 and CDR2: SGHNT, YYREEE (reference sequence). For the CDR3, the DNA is TGTGCCAGCAGCAGGGGTCTCGGGTTGAATTTCCCAGATACGCAGTATTTT. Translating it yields CASSRGLGLNFPDTQYF.

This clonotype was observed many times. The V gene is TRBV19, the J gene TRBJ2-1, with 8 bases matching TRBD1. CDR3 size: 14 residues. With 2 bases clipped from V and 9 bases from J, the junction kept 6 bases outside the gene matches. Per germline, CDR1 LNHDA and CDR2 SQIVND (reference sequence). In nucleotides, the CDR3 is TGTGCCAGTAGTATATACAGGGGGAAGGGTGAGCAGTTCTTC. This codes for CASSIYRGKGEQFF.

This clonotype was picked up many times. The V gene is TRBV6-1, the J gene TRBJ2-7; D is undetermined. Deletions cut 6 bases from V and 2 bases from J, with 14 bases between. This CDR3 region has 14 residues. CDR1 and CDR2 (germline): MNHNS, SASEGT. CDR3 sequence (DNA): TGTGCCAGCAGGCGACCTTCGGCGACCTACGAGCAGTACTTC. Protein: CASRRPSATYEQYF.

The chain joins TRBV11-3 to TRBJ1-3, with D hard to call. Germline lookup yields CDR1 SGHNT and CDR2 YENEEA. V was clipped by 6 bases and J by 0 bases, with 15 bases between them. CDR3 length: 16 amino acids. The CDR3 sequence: CASSPPEPNSGNTIYF. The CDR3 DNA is TGTGCCAGCAGTCCGCCCGAACCTAACTCTGGAAACACCATATATTTT.

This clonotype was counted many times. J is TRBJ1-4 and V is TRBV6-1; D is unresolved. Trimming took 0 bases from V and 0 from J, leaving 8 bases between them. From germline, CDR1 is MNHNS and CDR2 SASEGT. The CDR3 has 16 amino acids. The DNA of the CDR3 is TGTGCCAGCAGTGAAGCGCTGGGCGCAACTAATGAAAAACTGTTTTTT. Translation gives CASSEALGATNEKLFF.

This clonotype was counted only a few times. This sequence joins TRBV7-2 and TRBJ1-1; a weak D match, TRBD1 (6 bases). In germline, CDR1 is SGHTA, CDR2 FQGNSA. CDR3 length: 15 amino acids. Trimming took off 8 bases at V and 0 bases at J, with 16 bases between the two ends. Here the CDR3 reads CASGQRGAMNTEAFF. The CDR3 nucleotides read TGTGCCAGCGGGCAGCGGGGGGCTATGAACACTGAAGCTTTCTTT.

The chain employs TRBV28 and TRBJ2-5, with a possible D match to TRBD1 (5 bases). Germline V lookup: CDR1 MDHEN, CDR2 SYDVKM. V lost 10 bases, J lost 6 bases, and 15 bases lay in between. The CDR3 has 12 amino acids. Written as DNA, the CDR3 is TGTGCCACCAGGGCCGGAAGTCAGACCCAGTACTTC. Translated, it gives CATRAGSQTQYF.

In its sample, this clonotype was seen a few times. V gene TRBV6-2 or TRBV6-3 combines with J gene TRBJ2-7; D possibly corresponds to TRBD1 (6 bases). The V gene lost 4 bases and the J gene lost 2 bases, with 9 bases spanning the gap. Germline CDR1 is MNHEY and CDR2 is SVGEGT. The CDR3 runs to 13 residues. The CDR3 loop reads CASSLGAPYEQYF. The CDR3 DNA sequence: TGTGCCAGCAGTTTGGGGGCCCCCTACGAGCAGTACTTC.

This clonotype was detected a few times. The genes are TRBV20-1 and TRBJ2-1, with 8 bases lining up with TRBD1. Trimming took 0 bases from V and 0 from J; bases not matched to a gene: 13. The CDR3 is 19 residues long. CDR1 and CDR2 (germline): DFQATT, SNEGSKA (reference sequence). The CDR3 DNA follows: TGCAGTGCTAGAGATAGGAACCAGGGGGCGACCACCTCCTACAATGAGCAGTTCTTC. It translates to CSARDRNQGATTSYNEQFF.

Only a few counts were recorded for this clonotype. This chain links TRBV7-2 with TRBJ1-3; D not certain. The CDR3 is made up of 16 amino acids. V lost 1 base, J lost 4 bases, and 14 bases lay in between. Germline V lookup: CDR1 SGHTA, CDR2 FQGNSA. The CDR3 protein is CASSLVTGWRGNTIYF. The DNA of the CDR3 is TGTGCCAGCAGCTTAGTCACCGGCTGGCGGGGAAACACCATATATTTT.

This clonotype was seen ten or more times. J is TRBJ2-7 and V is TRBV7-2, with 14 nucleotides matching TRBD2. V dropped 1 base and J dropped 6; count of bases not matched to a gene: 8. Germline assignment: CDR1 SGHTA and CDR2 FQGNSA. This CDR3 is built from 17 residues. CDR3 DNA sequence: TGTGCCAGCAGCTTAGGCCGACTAGCGGGAGGGTTAAGCGAGCAGTACGTC. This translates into CASSLGRLAGGLSEQYV.

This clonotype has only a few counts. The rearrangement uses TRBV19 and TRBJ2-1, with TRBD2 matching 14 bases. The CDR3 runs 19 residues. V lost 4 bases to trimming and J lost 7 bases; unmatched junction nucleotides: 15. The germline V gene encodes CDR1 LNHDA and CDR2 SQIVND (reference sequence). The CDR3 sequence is CASSKGGLAGGIGKNEQFF. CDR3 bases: TGTGCCAGTAGTAAAGGAGGACTAGCGGGAGGAATTGGGAAAAATGAGCAGTTCTTC.

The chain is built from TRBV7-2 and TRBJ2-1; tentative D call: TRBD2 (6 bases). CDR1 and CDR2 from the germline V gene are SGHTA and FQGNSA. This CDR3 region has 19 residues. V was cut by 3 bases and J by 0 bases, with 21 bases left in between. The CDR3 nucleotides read TGTGCCAGCAGCTTCGTCCCGGGACTCATAAAGAGCTCCTACAATGAGCAGTTCTTC. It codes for CASSFVPGLIKSSYNEQFF.

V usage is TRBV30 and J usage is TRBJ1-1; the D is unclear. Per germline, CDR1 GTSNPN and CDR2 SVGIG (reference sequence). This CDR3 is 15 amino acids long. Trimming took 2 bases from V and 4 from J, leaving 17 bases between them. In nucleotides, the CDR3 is TGTGCCTGGAGTCCCCCTTTTGTTCCGAGCACTGAAGCTTTCTTT. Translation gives CAWSPPFVPSTEAFF.

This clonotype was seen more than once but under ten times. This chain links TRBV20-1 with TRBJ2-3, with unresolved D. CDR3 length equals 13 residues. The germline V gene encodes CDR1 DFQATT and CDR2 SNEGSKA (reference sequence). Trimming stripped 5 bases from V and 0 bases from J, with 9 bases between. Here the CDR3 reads CSAVAGSTDTQYF. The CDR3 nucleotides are TGCAGTGCTGTTGCCGGCAGCACAGATACGCAGTATTTT.

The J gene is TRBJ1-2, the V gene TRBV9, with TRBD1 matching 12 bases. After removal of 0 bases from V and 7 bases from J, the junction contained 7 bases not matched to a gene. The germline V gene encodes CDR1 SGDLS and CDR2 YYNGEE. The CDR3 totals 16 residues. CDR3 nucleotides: TGTGCCAGCAGCGTAGGGTCGGGACAGGGGGCGCCTGGCTACACCTTC. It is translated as CASSVGSGQGAPGYTF.

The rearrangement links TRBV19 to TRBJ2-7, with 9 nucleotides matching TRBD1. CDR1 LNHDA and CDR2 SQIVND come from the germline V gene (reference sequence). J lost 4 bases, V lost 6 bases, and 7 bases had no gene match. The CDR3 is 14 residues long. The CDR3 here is CASRGQGLGYEQYF. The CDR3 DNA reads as TGTGCCAGTAGGGGACAGGGCCTAGGATACGAGCAGTACTTC. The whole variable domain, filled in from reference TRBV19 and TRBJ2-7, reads DGGITQSPKYLFRKEGQNVTLSCEQNLNHDAMYWYRQDPGQGLRLIYYSQIVNDFQKGDIAEGYSVSREKKESFPLTVTSAQKNPTAFYLCASRGQGLGYEQYFGPGTRLTVT.

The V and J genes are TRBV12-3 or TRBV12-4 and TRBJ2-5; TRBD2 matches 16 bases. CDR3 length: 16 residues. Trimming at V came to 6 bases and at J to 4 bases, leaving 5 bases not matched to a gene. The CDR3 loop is CASSPGLAGGRETQYF. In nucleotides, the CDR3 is TGTGCCAGCAGCCCGGGACTAGCGGGAGGGAGAGAGACCCAGTACTTC.

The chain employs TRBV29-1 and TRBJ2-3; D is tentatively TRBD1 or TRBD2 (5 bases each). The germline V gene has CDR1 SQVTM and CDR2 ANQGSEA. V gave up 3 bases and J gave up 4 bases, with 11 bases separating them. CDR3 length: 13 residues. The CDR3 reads CSVEKQGADTQYF. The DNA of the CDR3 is TGCAGCGTTGAGAAGCAGGGAGCAGATACGCAGTATTTT.

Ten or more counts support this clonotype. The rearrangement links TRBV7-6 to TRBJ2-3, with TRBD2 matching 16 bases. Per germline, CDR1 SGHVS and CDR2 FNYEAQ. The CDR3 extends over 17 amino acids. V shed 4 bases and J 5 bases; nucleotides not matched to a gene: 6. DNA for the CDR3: TGTGCCAGCAGCTCAGGGACTAGCGGGAGGGCTGAAGATACGCAGTATTTT. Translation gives CASSSGTSGRAEDTQYF. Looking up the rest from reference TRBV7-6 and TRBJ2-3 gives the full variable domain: GAGVSQSPRYKVTKRGQDVALRCDPISGHVSLYWYRQALGQGPEFLTYFNYEAQQDKSGLPNDRFSAERPEGSISTLTIQRTEQRDSAMYRCASSSGTSGRAEDTQYFGPGTRLTVL.

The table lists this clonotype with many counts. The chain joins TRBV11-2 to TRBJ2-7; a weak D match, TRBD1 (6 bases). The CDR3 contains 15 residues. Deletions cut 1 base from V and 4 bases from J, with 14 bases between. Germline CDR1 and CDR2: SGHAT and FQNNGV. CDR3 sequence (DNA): TGTGCCAGCAGCTTAGGGCCCGGGACACAGTACGAGCAGTACTTC. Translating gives CASSLGPGTQYEQYF.

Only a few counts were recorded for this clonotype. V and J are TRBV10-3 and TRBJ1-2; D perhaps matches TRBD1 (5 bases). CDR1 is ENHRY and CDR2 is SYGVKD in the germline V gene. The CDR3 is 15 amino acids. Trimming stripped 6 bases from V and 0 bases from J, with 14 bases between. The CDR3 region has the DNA TGTGCCATCAGATTCGACGACAGATCTAACTATGGCTACACCTTC. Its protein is CAIRFDDRSNYGYTF.

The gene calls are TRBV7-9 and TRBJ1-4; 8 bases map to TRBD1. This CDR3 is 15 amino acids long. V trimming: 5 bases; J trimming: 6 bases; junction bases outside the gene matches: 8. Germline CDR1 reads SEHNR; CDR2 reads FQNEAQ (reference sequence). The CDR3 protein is CASSHRLDRDEKLFF. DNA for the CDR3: TGTGCCAGCAGCCACAGGTTGGACAGGGATGAAAAACTGTTTTTT.

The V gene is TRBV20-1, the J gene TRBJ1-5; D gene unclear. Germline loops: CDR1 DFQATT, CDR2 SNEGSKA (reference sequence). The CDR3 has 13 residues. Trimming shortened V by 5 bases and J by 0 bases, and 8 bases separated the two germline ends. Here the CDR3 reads CSAGHSSNQPQHF. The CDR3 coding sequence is TGCAGTGCTGGGCACAGTAGCAATCAGCCCCAGCATTTT.